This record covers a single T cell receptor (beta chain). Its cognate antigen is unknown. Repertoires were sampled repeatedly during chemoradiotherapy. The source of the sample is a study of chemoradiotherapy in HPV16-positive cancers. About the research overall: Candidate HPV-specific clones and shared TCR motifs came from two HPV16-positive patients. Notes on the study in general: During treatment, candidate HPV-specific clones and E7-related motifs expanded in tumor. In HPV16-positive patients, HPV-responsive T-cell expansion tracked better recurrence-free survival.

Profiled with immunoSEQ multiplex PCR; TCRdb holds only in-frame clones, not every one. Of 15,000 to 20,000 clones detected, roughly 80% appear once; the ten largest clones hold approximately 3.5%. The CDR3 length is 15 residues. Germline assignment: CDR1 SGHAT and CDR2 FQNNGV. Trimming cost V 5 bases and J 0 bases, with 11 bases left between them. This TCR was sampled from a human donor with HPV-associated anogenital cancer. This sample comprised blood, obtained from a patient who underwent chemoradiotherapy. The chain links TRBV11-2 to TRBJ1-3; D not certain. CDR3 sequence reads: CASSVGPTSGNTIYF. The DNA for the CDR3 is TGTGCCAGCAGCGTTGGGCCGACCTCTGGAAACACCATATATTTT.